This T cell receptor beta chain derives from a study of T-cell memory formation after mild COVID-19. This CDR3 region has 14 residues. The J segment lost 6 bases and the V segment lost 4 bases, leaving 7 bases of the junction unmatched. Germline-derived CDR1 and CDR2 are MGHRA and YSYEKL. Notes on the study in general: Clones that got smaller from day 15 to 85 had even CD4/CD8, while clones growing later tipped toward CD4+. The pre-infection memory compartment contained some responding clones, suggesting cross-reactive memory joined. Contracting clones localized mainly to CM and EM when CD4+ and mainly to EMRA when CD8+.

With constant-segment primers, 5'RACE yielded cDNA libraries of TCR alpha and TCR beta that carried sample barcodes and UMIs. TCRdb independently ran MiXCR on the 5' RACE reads; one entry per CDR3 protein. This table has over 14,000 distinct CDR3 sequences, approximately 20% appearing once. This clonotype was seen repeatedly, ten times or more. Its target is not known. Sequencing was carried out using PBMCs or a T cell subset sorted from them (not recorded which). The chain links TRBV4-1 to TRBJ2-7, with TRBD1 matching over 9 bases. This TCR came from an adult woman who had mild COVID-19 (a few samples of this study predate the infection). Cell type and time point are not known. CDR3 nucleotide sequence: TGCGCCAGCAGCCCCAAGGGACAGGGCGGCGAGCAGTACTTC. Its protein product is CASSPKGQGGEQYF.